The next 21 T cell receptor beta chains were all read from a single sample in a study of cytomegalovirus exposure and HLA in healthy donors. The PCR ran on 60 Vbeta and 13 Jbeta primers. Libraries were prepared by immunoSEQ multiplex PCR; TCRdb keeps only in-frame clonotypes and omits some of them. The table shows about 100,000 clones, with about 80% occurring only once. Sequenced material: PBMCs. Source of these receptors: a man in his forties in good health and CMV-seronegative.

The gene calls are TRBV11-2 and TRBJ1-2, with D hard to call. The V gene lost 1 base and the J gene lost 7 bases, with 7 bases spanning the gap. CDR1 is SGHAT, CDR2 FQNNGV, per germline. The CDR3 totals 12 residues. The CDR3 DNA reads as TGTGCCAGCAGCTTAGTGGTCGGTGGCTACACCTTC. It is translated as CASSLVVGGYTF.

This chain uses TRBV10-2 with TRBJ1-6, with 10 bases matching TRBD1. V dropped 1 base and J dropped 9; count of bases not matched to a gene: 9. This CDR3 region has 17 residues. The V gene's germline CDR1 is WSHSY and CDR2 SAAADI. CDR3: CASSELRPGQGSSPLHF. DNA of the CDR3: TGCGCCAGCAGTGAGTTGCGACCGGGACAGGGGAGTTCACCCCTCCACTTT.

The J gene is TRBJ2-1, the V gene TRBV5-5; 11 positions match TRBD1. V dropped 0 bases and J dropped 4; count of bases not matched to a gene: 3. The CDR3 covers 16 residues. In germline, CDR1 is SGHKS, CDR2 YYEKEE (reference sequence). The chain's CDR3 is CASSLEDRGPYNEQFF. The CDR3 DNA reads as TGTGCCAGCAGCTTGGAGGACAGGGGGCCGTACAATGAGCAGTTCTTC.

The chain uses TRBV10-3 and TRBJ1-1, with 12 bases identical to TRBD1. The CDR3 loop spans 15 amino acids. Losses at the gene ends were 2 bases for V and 5 bases for J; bases not matched to a gene: 3. Germline CDR1 reads ENHRY; CDR2 reads SYGVKD. The chain's CDR3 is CAISEGTGGKTEAFF. In DNA, the CDR3 is TGTGCCATCAGTGAGGGGACAGGGGGCAAGACTGAAGCTTTCTTT.

The genes are TRBV27 and TRBJ2-1, with a possible D match to TRBD1 (6 bases). Trimming removed 7 bases at V and 6 bases at J, with 31 bases between. In germline, CDR1 is MNHEY, CDR2 SMNVEV (reference sequence). The CDR3 is 19 amino acids. The CDR3 reads CASKAPIEPVIQGCNEQFF. The CDR3, as DNA: TGTGCCAGCAAGGCCCCTATCGAGCCGGTCATACAGGGCTGCAATGAGCAGTTCTTC.

The genes are TRBV6-1 and TRBJ1-5; TRBD1 matches 7 bases. Looked up from germline, CDR1 is MNHNS and CDR2 is SASEGT. This CDR3 is 15 amino acids long. Trimming cost V 4 bases and J 0 bases; bases outside gene matches: 3. For the CDR3, the DNA is TGTGCCAGCAGTGCGGACAGGTATAGCAATCAGCCCCAGCATTTT. As protein: CASSADRYSNQPQHF.

This clone was observed once. V and J are TRBV5-6 and TRBJ2-1, with 9 bases lining up with TRBD1. Trimming at V came to 0 bases and at J to 3 bases, leaving 4 bases not matched to a gene. The CDR3 is 16 amino acids. Germline lookup yields CDR1 SGHDT and CDR2 YYEEEE. CDR3 DNA sequence: TGTGCCAGCAGCTTGGGGACAGGGGAAAACTACAATGAGCAGTTCTTC. It encodes CASSLGTGENYNEQFF.

This chain joins TRBV19 and TRBJ2-2, with D uncertain. CDR3 length: 14 residues. The germline gives CDR1 LNHDA, CDR2 SQIVND (reference sequence). V shed 6 bases and J shed 0 bases, with 8 bases lying between them. The CDR3, as DNA: TGTGCCAGTAGGGCACCCGCGAACACCGGGGAGCTGTTTTTT. Its protein is CASRAPANTGELFF. Together with reference TRBV19 and TRBJ2-2, the CDR3 gives the full variable domain: DGGITQSPKYLFRKEGQNVTLSCEQNLNHDAMYWYRQDPGQGLRLIYYSQIVNDFQKGDIAEGYSVSREKKESFPLTVTSAQKNPTAFYLCASRAPANTGELFFGEGSRLTVL.

This sequence joins TRBV4-1 and TRBJ1-5; D not certain. CDR1 and CDR2 (germline): MGHRA, YSYEKL. There are 16 residues in the CDR3. V gave up 0 bases and J gave up 5 bases, with 14 bases separating them. DNA of the CDR3: TGCGCCAGCAGCCAAGATTCGAGGACTTTCCATCAGCCCCAGCATTTT. It encodes CASSQDSRTFHQPQHF.

The V gene is TRBV6-1, the J gene TRBJ1-2, with 11 positions matching TRBD1. V shed 5 bases and J 7 bases; nucleotides not matched to a gene: 9. Germline loops: CDR1 MNHNS, CDR2 SASEGT. CDR3 length: 15 amino acids. This chain's CDR3 is CASSSPEDRGLGYTF. CDR3 sequence (DNA): TGTGCCAGCAGTTCACCCGAGGACAGGGGGCTTGGCTACACCTTC.

This sequence joins TRBV6-5 and TRBJ1-5; D may be TRBD1 (6 bases). Trimming stripped 5 bases from V and 5 bases from J, with 10 bases between. CDR3 size: 13 residues. Looked up from germline, CDR1 is MNHEY and CDR2 is SVGAGI. CDR3 DNA sequence: TGTGCCAGCAGTCGCCGGACAGATCAGCCCCAGCATTTT. The encoded protein is CASSRRTDQPQHF.

This clone has just a few counts. The CDR3 sequence is CASSPWTGESSQPQHF. The CDR3, as DNA: TGTGCCAGTAGTCCCTGGACAGGGGAGTCTAGTCAGCCCCAGCATTTT. The rearrangement links TRBV19 to TRBJ1-5, with 9 positions matching TRBD1. V trimming: 5 bases; J trimming: 6 bases; junction bases outside the gene matches: 11. This CDR3 is built from 16 residues. Germline V gives CDR1 LNHDA, CDR2 SQIVND (reference sequence).

The chain couples TRBV11-2 to TRBJ2-5, with TRBD1 as a possible D gene (6 bases). The V and J ends lost 1 base and 1 base respectively, with 7 bases between them. This CDR3 is built from 14 residues. The germline V gene encodes CDR1 SGHAT and CDR2 FQNNGV. The CDR3 is CASSLGTAQETQYF. The CDR3 DNA follows: TGTGCCAGCAGCTTAGGGACAGCCCAAGAGACCCAGTACTTC.

The chain links TRBV30 to TRBJ2-7; 8 bases are shared with TRBD1. The CDR3 length is 13 residues. The V gene's germline CDR1 is GTSNPN and CDR2 SVGIG (reference sequence). V lost 1 base to trimming and J lost 3 bases; unmatched junction nucleotides: 2. The CDR3 DNA sequence: TGTGCCTGGAGTGCTGACAGGGGCTACGAGCAGTACTTC. Residues: CAWSADRGYEQYF.

The chain is built from TRBV2 and TRBJ1-4, with 8 bases matching TRBD1. V trimming: 7 bases; J trimming: 8 bases; junction bases outside the gene matches: 12. Germline assignment: CDR1 SNHLY and CDR2 FYNNEI. The CDR3 spans 15 residues. CDR3 in amino acids: CASTLGQGIGEKLFF. CDR3 nucleotides: TGTGCCAGCACCCTAGGACAGGGAATAGGCGAAAAACTGTTTTTT.

This chain uses TRBV5-5 with TRBJ1-1; 8 bases match TRBD1. The germline V gene encodes CDR1 SGHKS and CDR2 YYEKEE (reference sequence). The J segment lost 3 bases and the V segment lost 5 bases, leaving 9 bases of the junction unmatched. The length of the CDR3 is 15 residues. CDR3 loop: CASSEVGRGHTEAFF. CDR3 DNA sequence: TGTGCCAGCAGTGAGGTAGGCAGGGGGCACACTGAAGCTTTCTTT.

The genes are TRBV6-1 and TRBJ1-1; D is possibly TRBD1 (6 bases). The CDR3 covers 13 residues. The germline V and J ends were trimmed by 7 bases and 1 base, with 10 bases remaining between them. CDR1 and CDR2 (germline): MNHNS, SASEGT. The DNA for the CDR3 is TGTGCCAGCACCCTGACAGGGAACACTGAAGCTTTCTTT. This codes for CASTLTGNTEAFF.

The J gene is TRBJ1-1, the V gene TRBV6-6; maybe TRBD1 (5 bases). The V gene lost 6 bases and the J gene lost 4 bases, with 15 bases spanning the gap. Germline V gives CDR1 MNHNY, CDR2 SVGAGI (reference sequence). This CDR3 comprises 14 residues. The chain's CDR3 is CASRGTSQGTEAFF. The CDR3 bases are TGTGCCAGCAGAGGGACTTCCCAGGGCACTGAAGCTTTCTTT.

The chain links TRBV7-3 to TRBJ1-1; 9 bases agree with TRBD1. CDR3 length: 18 amino acids. Germline V CDR1 and CDR2: SGHTA, FQGTGA. Unmatched junction bases numbered 13, after V lost 5 bases and J lost 0 bases. The CDR3 loop reads CASSLRAGTGRLNTEAFF. In nucleotides, the CDR3 is TGTGCCAGCAGCCTAAGGGCAGGGACAGGGAGGCTGAACACTGAAGCTTTCTTT.

This clone has just one count. CDR3 sequence: CASSQALNTGELFF. CDR3 DNA sequence: TGTGCCAGCAGCCAAGCTCTAAATACCGGGGAGCTGTTTTTT. The chain links TRBV14 to TRBJ2-2; D remains ambiguous. V lost 1 base, J lost 5 bases, and 8 bases lay in between. The germline V gene encodes CDR1 SGHDN and CDR2 FVKESK. CDR3 length equals 14 residues.

This clone was picked up one time. CDR3 coding DNA: TGTGCCAGCAGCTTAGGGGAGGGGCCTTATAGCAATCAGCCCCAGCATTTT. Protein sequence: CASSLGEGPYSNQPQHF. The chain uses TRBV7-8 and TRBJ1-5, with a tentative D call TRBD1 (5 bases). Looked up from germline, CDR1 is SGHVS and CDR2 is FQNEAQ. CDR3 size: 17 residues. Trimming removed 1 base from V and 0 bases from J, with 13 bases in between. The variable domain in full, completed from reference TRBV7-8 and TRBJ1-5, reads GAGVSQSPRYKVAKRGQDVALRCDPISGHVSLFWYQQALGQGPEFLTYFQNEAQLDKSGLPSDRFFAERPEGSVSTLKIQRTQQEDSAVYLCASSLGEGPYSNQPQHFGDGTRLSIL.